This TCR beta chain was documented in a study of graft-versus-host responses after intestinal transplantation. For this clone: No antigen is known for it.

Study-wide results and limits: High graft-versus-host to host-versus-graft clonal ratios were seen in allografts of patients with graft-donor T cell macrochimerism.

Sequencing used immunoSEQ multiplex PCR; TCRdb keeps in-frame clones, though not all of them. The repertoire consists of around 96,000 clones, with 92% occurring once and the leading ten covering around 0.17%. Germline V lookup: CDR1 MGHDK, CDR2 SYGVNS. This CDR3 is 15 amino acids long. The ends lost 4 bases at V and 4 bases at J; junction bases unmatched: 6. Source: unstimulated CD4+ T cells sorted from spleen or lymph node cells, taken before intestinal transplant. The receptor's source is a human donor who received an intestinal transplant. V is TRBV25-1 and J is TRBJ2-2, with 7 bases fitting TRBD1. The CDR3 DNA follows: TGTGCCAGCAGTGTTGTGACAGGGAGCACCGGGGAGCTGTTTTTT. Protein sequence: CASSVVTGSTGELFF.